One and the same sample provided the 5 T cell receptor beta chains below, sequenced in a study of T-cell reconstitution after alpha-beta-depleted transplantation in children. The TCRbeta library was prepared with unique molecular identifiers. TCRdb used MiXCR to reprocess the PCR reads, holding one entry per CDR3 protein. This sample has around 700,000 distinct CDR3 sequences, with over 10% found just once. Sequencing used PBMCs, obtained before TCRalphabeta/CD19-depleted stem cell transplant. These receptors all come from a girl under 10 years old with congenital amegakaryocytic thrombocytopenia, due to receive a stem cell transplant.

Of note for this clonotype: With a much larger clone just one base away, this may be a read error. The chain joins TRBV12-3 or TRBV12-4 to TRBJ1-5, with 8 bases that match TRBD1. The CDR3 has 13 residues. V was clipped by 6 bases and J by 2 bases; unmatched bases: 0. The CDR3, as DNA: TGTGCCAGCAGGGGACAGGGCAATCAGCCCCAGCATTTT. It yields the protein CASRGQGNQPQHF.

This clonotype was seen ten or more times. The rearrangement joins TRBV27 to TRBJ1-5; TRBD1 is a possible D gene (6 bases). The V gene's germline CDR1 is MNHEY and CDR2 SMNVEV (reference sequence). This CDR3 region has 16 residues. Trimming took 6 bases from V and 3 from J, leaving 18 bases between them. CDR3 in amino acids: CASRHTTTGPNQPQHF. For the CDR3, the DNA is TGTGCCAGCAGACACACCACGACAGGTCCCAATCAGCCCCAGCATTTT.

The chain links TRBV18 to TRBJ1-2; D gene unclear. V shed 6 bases and J shed 7 bases, with 12 bases lying between them. CDR3 length: 12 residues. The germline gives CDR1 KGHSH, CDR2 LQKENI. The CDR3 here is CASSHQVVGYTF. CDR3 DNA sequence: TGTGCCAGCTCTCACCAGGTTGTTGGCTACACCTTC.

This clonotype has ten or more counts. V usage is TRBV5-1 and J usage is TRBJ2-7; 7 bases map to TRBD2. Trimming removed 4 bases from V and 3 bases from J; junction bases left unmatched: 4. CDR1 is SGHRS, CDR2 YFSETQ, per germline. This CDR3 has 13 residues. CDR3 loop: CASSPGLGYEQYF. CDR3 DNA sequence: TGCGCCAGCAGCCCCGGACTAGGCTACGAGCAGTACTTC.

This chain links TRBV3-1 with TRBJ2-5; TRBD2 matches at 10 bases. V trimming: 3 bases; J trimming: 0 bases; junction bases outside the gene matches: 4. This CDR3 is built from 16 residues. The germline CDR1 and CDR2 sequences are LGHDT and YNNKEL (reference sequence). In DNA, the CDR3 is TGTGCCAGCAGCCATCCTAGCGGGAGATACCAAGAGACCCAGTACTTC. Protein: CASSHPSGRYQETQYF.